Below, one T cell receptor beta chain is given with its context. The antigen is unknown. Assay execution proceeded at the deep level. Using immunoSEQ multiplex PCR, the repertoire was profiled, and TCRdb retains in-frame clones only, with some absent. The table shows about 190,000 clones, with 60% to 75% occurring only once. The sample belongs to a study of shared clonotypes between healthy human individuals. Turning to the study itself: A couple of female and three male donors aged 18 to 49 were enrolled. Donors had three CD4 naive, three CD4 memory, two CD8 naive and one CD8 memory plate apiece.

General study findings and limits: Memory subsets generally showed smaller estimated richness than naive subsets did.

The CDR3 is made up of 12 amino acids. Trimming removed 1 base from V and 10 bases from J, with 10 bases in between. Germline values: CDR1 LNHNV, CDR2 YYDKDF (reference sequence). This sequence joins TRBV15 and TRBJ1-1; D gene unclear. The sequence was obtained from a man aged 25-40 years in good health. The sample comprised memory CD4+ T cells sorted from blood. As for subset: CD45RA-negative fraction. CDR3: CATSRVEGRAFF. DNA for the CDR3: TGTGCCACCAGCAGAGTAGAAGGACGAGCTTTCTTT.